This T cell receptor (beta chain) was sequenced for a study of long-term antiretroviral therapy in people with HIV. Regarding the study as a whole: Adherence to ART, viral resistance and therapy changes lacked any data. Repertoires looked antigen-experienced, with only a slight naive shift after ART.

Each contributor possessed a minimum of one pre-ART and a minimum of two post-ART PBMC samples. The CDR3 sequence is 16 residues long. Trimming pared 3 bases from V and 1 base from J, leaving 13 bases between. Germline assignment: CDR1 LNHDA and CDR2 SQIVND (reference sequence). Assay version v3.0 of immunoSEQ was used, and it was run at survey level. TCRdb keeps only in-frame clones here, not all; method: immunoSEQ multiplex PCR. The repertoire holds 30,000 to 40,000 clones, with 70% to 90% as singletons. A remark on this clone: The antigen is undetermined.

The receptor's source is a man between 18 and 29 years old with HIV. The specimen comprised unsorted PBMCs, sampled 1.1 years after starting antiretroviral therapy. This chain connects TRBV19 to TRBJ1-5, with a weak D call TRBD1 (5 bases). The CDR3 loop is CASSIGLRTSNQPQHF. CDR3 nucleotides: TGTGCCAGTAGTATTGGTTTGAGGACAAGCAATCAGCCCCAGCATTTT.